This T cell receptor beta chain was retrieved from a study of cytotoxic CD8 clonotypes in ibrutinib-treated CLL. Study-level findings and limits: With treatment, public clonotypes, which were uncommon, either contracted or remained stable. Clonality increased at ibrutinib response, then returned toward baseline at progression.

This clone occurred once. Its target is not known. Profiling relied on immunoSEQ multiplex PCR, and the TCRdb table lists in-frame clones only, not all of them. The repertoire has tens of thousands of clones, 65% to 75% of them found once; the top ten carry under 35%. V shed 5 bases, J shed 5 bases, and the junction held 6 bases outside the gene matches. Germline CDR1 and CDR2: SEHNR and FQNEAQ (reference sequence). This CDR3 comprises 14 residues. This TCR came from a human donor with chronic lymphocytic leukemia. The sample here was PBMCs, taken after 24 months of ibrutinib treatment. The V call is TRBV7-9, the J call TRBJ2-5; 9 nucleotides line up with TRBD1. The CDR3 sequence is CASSPTGGRETQYF. The CDR3 DNA reads as TGTGCCAGCAGCCCGACAGGGGGTCGGGAGACCCAGTACTTC.